These T cell receptor beta chains were read from a single sample in a study of T cells in Graves' hyperthyroidism and ophthalmopathy. TCRdb re-derived calls from the multiplex PCR reads in MiXCR, one entry per CDR3 protein. The sample records a few hundred thousand distinct CDR3 sequences, roughly 20% being singletons. Sequences were obtained from blood. These receptors originate from a woman in her forties or fifties with Graves' hyperthyroidism. The CDR3 runs from the conserved cysteine through the conserved F or W. A D gene is named only where the DNA matches it firmly. Expanded clones get a size class; other rows say once, few or many, or leave the size out.

j_call	d_call	v_call	clone_size	cdr3_aa	cdr3_nt
TRBJ1-5	NA	TRBV20-1	few	CSARSGAGQPQHF	TGCAGTGCTAGATCAGGGGCCGGTCAGCCCCAGCATTTT
TRBJ1-5	NA	TRBV11-2	many	CASSLGQYSNQPQHF	TGTGCCAGCAGCTTAGGACAGTATAGCAATCAGCCCCAGCATTTT
TRBJ1-1	NA	TRBV19	NA	CASQSTLAGRTEAFF	TGTGCCAGCCAATCTACTTTGGCAGGGCGTACTGAAGCTTTCTTT
TRBJ2-7	NA	TRBV6-1	NA	CASSDNTYEQYF	TGTGCCAGCAGCGACAACACCTACGAGCAGTACTTC
TRBJ2-7	TRBD2	TRBV5-4	NA	CASSSPAGAYEQYF	TGTGCCAGCAGCTCACCAGCGGGGGCCTACGAGCAGTACTTC
TRBJ2-5	NA	TRBV4-1	few	CASSQEERAETQYF	TGCGCCAGCAGCCAAGAGGAGCGGGCGGAGACCCAGTACTTC
TRBJ1-1	NA	TRBV28	NA	CASSSNRKAFF	TGTGCCAGCAGTTCAAACAGAAAAGCTTTCTTT
TRBJ2-5	TRBD2	TRBV7-3	many	CASSPGGAGETQYF	TGTGCCAGCAGCCCGGGGGGTGCGGGAGAGACCCAGTACTTC
TRBJ2-2	NA	TRBV5-1	NA	CASSPDQTLNTGELFF	TGCGCCAGCAGCCCGGACCAGACCCTGAACACCGGGGAGCTGTTTTTT
TRBJ1-6	TRBD1	TRBV5-4	NA	CASSSRAGGSYNSPLHF	TGTGCCAGCAGTTCTCGGGCAGGGGGCTCCTATAATTCACCCCTCCACTTT
TRBJ2-5	NA	TRBV7-9	few	CASSLGEYQETQYF	TGTGCCAGCAGCTTGGGGGAGTACCAAGAGACCCAGTACTTC
TRBJ2-7	TRBD1	TRBV28	many	CASSPDRGFYEQYF	TGTGCCAGCAGTCCGGACAGGGGGTTCTACGAGCAGTACTTC
TRBJ2-7	TRBD2	TRBV7-6	NA	CASSPQLAGGNEQYF	TGTGCCAGCAGCCCCCAACTAGCGGGAGGGAACGAGCAGTACTTC
TRBJ2-5	TRBD1	TRBV29-1	many	CSVEDPDRGGETQYF	TGCAGCGTTGAAGACCCGGACAGGGGTGGAGAGACCCAGTACTTC
TRBJ1-1	TRBD1	TRBV27	NA	CASSMGQGLNTEAFF	TGTGCCAGCAGCATGGGACAGGGGCTTAACACTGAAGCTTTCTTT
TRBJ2-3	TRBD2	TRBV2	NA	CASRDSLAGGVTDTQYF	TGTGCCAGCAGGGACTCACTAGCGGGGGGCGTCACAGATACGCAGTATTTT
TRBJ2-1	NA	TRBV7-8	many	CASSLAGTRYNEQFF	TGTGCCAGCAGCTTAGCAGGGACTCGCTACAATGAGCAGTTCTTC
TRBJ2-3	NA	TRBV6-1	few	CASTPSYGAGTQYF	TGTGCCAGCACCCCCTCCTACGGGGCCGGTACGCAGTATTTT
TRBJ1-2	NA	TRBV6-4	NA	CASSENPGGYGYTF	TGTGCCAGCAGTGAAAATCCGGGGGGGTATGGCTACACCTTC
TRBJ2-3	TRBD2	TRBV9	NA	CASSATSGFSTDTQYF	TGTGCCAGCAGCGCGACTAGCGGGTTTAGCACAGATACGCAGTATTTT
TRBJ1-1	NA	TRBV27	many	CASSLSQGLLTEAFF	TGTGCCAGCAGTTTATCTCAGGGACTGCTCACTGAAGCTTTCTTT
TRBJ1-3	NA	TRBV28	NA	CASSFGGGNTIYF	TGTGCCAGCAGTTTCGGTGGAGGAAACACCATATATTTT
TRBJ2-1	NA	TRBV6-1	NA	CASGESRGGLAYYNEQFF	TGCGCCAGCGGTGAGTCAAGGGGGGGTCTAGCGTACTACAATGAGCAGTTCTTC
TRBJ2-2	TRBD1	TRBV28	many	CASSLYRGNTGELFF	TGTGCCAGCAGTTTATACAGGGGGAACACCGGGGAGCTGTTTTTT
TRBJ2-5	TRBD1	TRBV7-3	NA	CASSLTGDQETQYF	TGTGCCAGCAGTTTAACAGGGGACCAAGAGACCCAGTACTTC
TRBJ2-3	TRBD1	TRBV5-8	NA	CASSLTTGGALSDTQYF	TGTGCCAGCAGCTTGACCACAGGGGGCGCGTTGTCCGATACGCAGTATTTT
TRBJ2-2	NA	TRBV29-1	few	CSVSDESGELFF	TGCAGCGTTTCCGACGAGTCCGGGGAGCTGTTTTTT
TRBJ1-1	NA	TRBV12-3/TRBV12-4	few	CASSRQSMNTEAFF	TGTGCCAGCAGTCGACAGAGTATGAACACTGAAGCTTTCTTT
TRBJ2-3	TRBD1	TRBV11-3	many	CASSRDSLTDTQYF	TGTGCCAGCTCCCGGGACAGCCTCACAGATACGCAGTATTTT
TRBJ2-2	TRBD1	TRBV20-1	few	CSATGQGRGTGELFF	TGCAGTGCTACAGGACAGGGAAGAGGCACCGGGGAGCTGTTTTTT
TRBJ2-7	TRBD2	TRBV7-2	many	CASSQGLAAYYEQYF	TGTGCCAGCAGCCAAGGACTAGCGGCCTACTACGAGCAGTACTTC
TRBJ2-6	NA	TRBV7-9	NA	CASSFRVPGANVLTF	TGTGCCAGCAGCTTCAGGGTACCTGGGGCCAACGTCCTGACTTTC
TRBJ2-7	NA	TRBV27	few	CASSLWAGSSYEQYF	TGTGCCAGCAGTTTATGGGCGGGAAGCTCCTACGAGCAGTACTTC
TRBJ1-5	NA	TRBV7-9	few	CASSSELGAGEPQHF	TGTGCCAGCAGCTCCGAATTGGGGGCTGGGGAGCCCCAGCATTTT
TRBJ1-5	NA	TRBV11-2	NA	CASSRTPYSNQPQHF	TGTGCCAGCAGCCGGACACCTTATAGCAATCAGCCCCAGCATTTT
TRBJ1-2	NA	TRBV7-9	NA	CASSLSVESNYGYTF	TGTGCCAGCAGCTTATCGGTGGAAAGCAACTATGGCTACACCTTC
TRBJ2-1	NA	TRBV7-2	NA	CASSLKGNYNEQFF	TGTGCCAGCAGCTTAAAGGGCAATTACAATGAGCAGTTCTTC
TRBJ2-7	TRBD2	TRBV20-1	few	CSASPSGSFSPYEQYF	TGCAGTGCTAGCCCTAGCGGGAGTTTTAGCCCCTACGAGCAGTACTTC
TRBJ1-1	TRBD1	TRBV7-3	many	CASSLTGQGVSEAFF	TGTGCCAGCAGCTTAACGGGACAGGGGGTATCTGAAGCTTTCTTT
TRBJ2-1	TRBD2	TRBV6-5	NA	CASSYRTSGRAYGNEQFF	TGTGCCAGCAGTTACAGGACTAGCGGGAGGGCCTACGGCAATGAGCAGTTCTTC
TRBJ2-5	NA	TRBV7-3	NA	CASSLGQGSETQYF	TGTGCCAGCAGCTTAGGGCAGGGATCAGAGACCCAGTACTTC
TRBJ2-7	TRBD2	TRBV6-2/TRBV6-3	many	CASSGLAGGHEQYF	TGTGCCAGCAGTGGACTAGCGGGAGGGCATGAGCAGTACTTC
TRBJ2-1	TRBD1	TRBV6-1	many	CATEGQRGNEQFF	TGTGCCACCGAGGGACAGAGAGGGAATGAGCAGTTCTTC
TRBJ2-5	NA	TRBV3-1	NA	CASSPGLQGTQYF	TGTGCCAGCAGTCCGGGGCTCCAAGGGACCCAGTACTTC